These 15 T cell receptor beta chains were all obtained from the same sample, sequenced in a study of cytomegalovirus exposure and HLA in healthy donors. The PCR was carried out with 60 Vbeta primers and 13 Jbeta primers. The repertoire was sequenced with immunoSEQ multiplex PCR; TCRdb's copy has only in-frame clones and lacks some. The sample yields 80,000 to 100,000 clones, around three quarters seen once. Sequenced material: PBMCs. These receptors originate from a young man in good health and CMV-seronegative.

A word on this clone: The identical CDR3 is also encoded by other nucleotide sequences in the sample. The rearrangement links TRBV5-4 to TRBJ1-1, with 7 bases identical to TRBD1. Trimming cost V 4 bases and J 0 bases; bases outside gene matches: 3. CDR3 length: 14 amino acids. Germline values: CDR1 SGHNT, CDR2 YYREEE (reference sequence). As DNA, the CDR3 is TGTGCCAGCAGCCAGGGACAGCTGAACACTGAAGCTTTCTTT. It specifies CASSQGQLNTEAFF.

V usage is TRBV10-3 and J usage is TRBJ2-7; tentatively, D is TRBD1 (5 bases). The CDR3 runs 12 residues. The germline V gene encodes CDR1 ENHRY and CDR2 SYGVKD. V was clipped by 5 bases and J by 3 bases, with 8 bases between them. The DNA for the CDR3 is TGTGCCATCAGTTTAGACAGCTACGAGCAGTACTTC. Its translation is CAISLDSYEQYF.

V is TRBV7-9 and J is TRBJ2-3, with a tentative D call TRBD1 (5 bases). CDR3 length: 14 amino acids. The germline gives CDR1 SEHNR, CDR2 FQNEAQ (reference sequence). Trimming left V 5 bases short and J 4 bases short, with 13 bases between. CDR3 DNA sequence: TGTGCCAGCAGCCACAGGCTTTCGGCAGATACGCAGTATTTT. Translating it yields CASSHRLSADTQYF.

This clone has a handful of counts. The chain joins TRBV15 to TRBJ2-5; 9 nucleotides line up with TRBD2. Germline V gene data show CDR1 as LNHNV and CDR2 as YYDKDF (reference sequence). The CDR3 has 15 residues. J was trimmed by 7 bases and V by 3 bases; bases with no gene match: 9. Written as DNA, the CDR3 is TGTGCCACCAGCAGTTTAGCGGGAGAGGTCGCGACCCAGTACTTC. Its protein is CATSSLAGEVATQYF.

V gene TRBV11-2 combines with J gene TRBJ1-2; 7 nucleotides match TRBD1. Germline V CDR1 and CDR2: SGHAT, FQNNGV. Trimming took 6 bases from V and 4 from J; bases not matched to a gene: 8. This CDR3 comprises 14 residues. The CDR3 DNA sequence: TGTGCCAGCAGACGAGGGGGCCTCTCCTATGGCTACACCTTC. It is translated as CASRRGGLSYGYTF.

The chain joins TRBV11-2 to TRBJ2-5; 7 positions match TRBD2. The V segment lost 5 bases and the J segment 4 bases; nucleotides outside the gene matches: 7. CDR1 and CDR2 (germline): SGHAT, FQNNGV. This CDR3 is built from 14 residues. CDR3 amino acids: CASSVWGGRETQYF. CDR3 nucleotides: TGTGCCAGCAGCGTTTGGGGGGGGAGAGAGACCCAGTACTTC. The full variable domain, its missing parts supplied by reference TRBV11-2 and TRBJ2-5, is EAGVAQSPRYKIIEKRQSVAFWCNPISGHATLYWYQQILGQGPKLLIQFQNNGVVDDSQLPKDRFSAERLKGVDSTLKIQPAKLEDSAVYLCASSVWGGRETQYFGPGTRLLVL.

The CDR3: CASSRPAGKLFF. In nucleotides, the CDR3 is TGTGCCAGCAGTCGGCCGGCGGGAAAACTGTTTTTT. The chain uses TRBV28 and TRBJ1-4; D is undetermined. This CDR3 contains 12 residues. Between the trimmed V and J ends, which lost 5 bases and 10 bases, there was a span of 11 bases. Germline-derived CDR1 and CDR2 are MDHEN and SYDVKM. Full variable domain (rest looked up from reference TRBV28 and TRBJ1-4): DVKVTQSSRYLVKRTGEKVFLECVQDMDHENMFWYRQDPGLGLRLIYFSYDVKMKEKGDIPEGYSVSREKKERFSLILESASTNQTSMYLCASSRPAGKLFFGSGTQLSVL.

The V gene is TRBV7-9, the J gene TRBJ1-1, with D tentatively TRBD1 (6 bases). Trimming removed 6 bases at V and 1 base at J, with 15 bases between. The CDR3 has 15 residues. Germline CDR1 and CDR2: SEHNR and FQNEAQ (reference sequence). In DNA form, the CDR3 reads TGTGCCAGCAGTTTCGCCAGCAGGGGGAACACTGAAGCTTTCTTT. Encoded protein: CASSFASRGNTEAFF.

The gene calls are TRBV19 and TRBJ1-2; 11 bases agree with TRBD1. Germline CDR1 is LNHDA and CDR2 is SQIVND (reference sequence). The CDR3 is made up of 14 amino acids. With V trimmed by 5 bases and J by 8 bases, 7 bases remained unmatched. The CDR3 is CASSGQGAVEGYTF. The CDR3 DNA is TGTGCCAGTAGTGGACAGGGGGCAGTGGAGGGCTACACCTTC.

The rearrangement joins TRBV30 to TRBJ1-1; D gene unclear. The CDR3 has 12 amino acids. V dropped 5 bases and J dropped 10 bases, with 17 bases sitting between them. Germline V lookup: CDR1 GTSNPN, CDR2 SVGIG (reference sequence). The CDR3 protein is CAWAPRHHGAFF. CDR3 sequence (DNA): TGTGCCTGGGCGCCCAGGCACCACGGAGCTTTCTTT.

This clone was seen only once. The gene calls are TRBV2 and TRBJ1-1; 7 positions match TRBD1. CDR1 and CDR2 (germline): SNHLY, FYNNEI. V trimming: 6 bases; J trimming: 3 bases; junction bases outside the gene matches: 1. This CDR3 comprises 12 residues. The CDR3 loop is CASSQGDTEAFF. CDR3 coding DNA: TGTGCCAGCAGCCAGGGGGACACTGAAGCTTTCTTT.

This clone was seen once. This chain connects TRBV10-3 to TRBJ1-2, with D possibly matching TRBD1 (5 bases). The V end lost 7 bases, the J end lost 6 bases, and 15 bases lay between the germline ends. CDR3 length: 13 residues. Germline-derived CDR1 and CDR2 are ENHRY and SYGVKD. The chain's CDR3 is CAINLREGDGYTF. The CDR3 DNA is TGTGCCATCAACCTCAGGGAAGGCGATGGCTACACCTTC.

The chain carries TRBV6-5 and TRBJ2-1, with D perhaps TRBD1 (7 bases). Germline assignment: CDR1 MNHEY and CDR2 SVGAGI. The CDR3 length is 13 residues. Trimming cost V 10 bases and J 3 bases, with 13 bases left between them. The CDR3 coding sequence is TGTGCCACCGCGGGACAGTTCTACAATGAGCAGTTCTTC. Its protein is CATAGQFYNEQFF.

This clone has only a few counts. The chain carries TRBV6-6 and TRBJ1-1; possibly TRBD1 for D (6 bases). The germline CDR1 and CDR2 sequences are MNHNY and SVGAGI (reference sequence). The CDR3 has 14 residues. Deletions cut 6 bases from V and 5 bases from J, with 16 bases between. The CDR3 loop reads CASSIERGKTEAFF. The CDR3 bases are TGTGCCAGCAGCATTGAGAGGGGGAAGACTGAAGCTTTCTTT.

The chain recombines TRBV7-9 with TRBJ2-2, with TRBD1 matching over 8 bases. From germline, CDR1 is SEHNR and CDR2 FQNEAQ (reference sequence). V lost 4 bases, J lost 5 bases, and 6 bases stayed unmatched. The CDR3 is 15 amino acids. CDR3 nucleotide sequence: TGTGCCAGCAGCTCCAGGGGGCTGGAGACCGGGGAGCTGTTTTTT. Translation gives CASSSRGLETGELFF.